This T cell receptor (beta chain) was recorded in a study of T cell repertoires in cytomegalovirus infection. Background on the study: CMV infection and matching HLA type were both indicated by public TCR beta signatures. General study points: Within the response measured ex vivo, HLA-C-restricted CMV-specific TCR beta clonotypes were dominant. People with CMV and the relevant HLA were identified by cumulative public TCR beta family frequency.

TCRdb reprocessed the reads via MiXCR and lists one record per CDR3 protein. In the table there are 480,000 or so distinct CDR3 sequences, about 11% of which are singletons. This clonotype has at least ten counts. Its antigen is undetermined. Trimming shortened V by 5 bases and J by 5 bases, and 15 bases separated the two germline ends. CDR1 is DFQATT and CDR2 is SNEGSKA in the germline V gene (reference sequence). The CDR3 spans 13 residues. The rearrangement joins TRBV20-1 to TRBJ1-1, with a weak D call TRBD1 (5 bases). This TCR was recovered from a human donor in good health (CMV status not recorded). Some clones in this sample may be carry-over from other donors' samples. What was sequenced was PBMCs. Here the CDR3 reads CSASREGVTEAFF. The CDR3 bases are TGCAGTGCTTCACGGGAAGGGGTGACTGAAGCTTTCTTT.